These 25 T cell receptor beta chains originate from one sample sequenced in a study of CD8 T cells in ankylosing spondylitis. TCRdb re-called the 5' RACE reads with MiXCR, one entry per CDR3 protein. The sample yields approximately 140,000 distinct CDR3 sequences, around 9% seen once. Source material: blood, either unsorted or a sorted T cell fraction (not recorded which). The source of these receptors is a male donor with ankylosing spondylitis or in good health (not recorded which).

This clonotype was seen only a few times. The V gene is TRBV2, the J gene TRBJ2-1; weak D call: TRBD2 (6 bases). V was pared by 4 bases and J by 4 bases, with 17 bases between. The germline V gene has CDR1 SNHLY and CDR2 FYNNEI. The CDR3 extends over 16 amino acids. The CDR3 loop reads CASSADGRPNYNEQFF. In DNA form, the CDR3 reads TGTGCCAGCAGTGCAGACGGGAGACCCAATTACAATGAGCAGTTCTTC. The entire variable domain, with the rest obtained from reference TRBV2 and TRBJ2-1, is as follows: EPEVTQTPSHQVTQMGQEVILRCVPISNHLYFYWYRQILGQKVEFLVSFYNNEISEKSEIFDDQFSVERPDGSNFTLKIRSTKLEDSAMYFCASSADGRPNYNEQFFGPGTRLTVL.

This clonotype was detected many times. The chain couples TRBV11-1 to TRBJ2-1, with TRBD2 identical over 9 bases. The V gene end was trimmed by 1 base and the J gene end by 8 bases; junction bases not matched to a gene: 9. The CDR3 consists of 16 residues. Germline values: CDR1 SGHAT, CDR2 FQDESV (reference sequence). CDR3 nucleotide sequence: TGTGCCAGCAGCTTAGATTTGGCGGGAGGGCCAGATGAGCAGTTCTTC. Protein sequence: CASSLDLAGGPDEQFF.

This clonotype was counted at least ten times. The V gene is TRBV5-5, the J gene TRBJ2-3; 7 bases map to TRBD1. The germline gives CDR1 SGHKS, CDR2 YYEKEE (reference sequence). CDR3 size: 16 residues. The trim removed 2 bases at V and 6 bases at J, leaving 12 bases unmatched. The CDR3 DNA is TGTGCCAGCAGCTTTGTCCCAGGGGGAAAAGGGGATACGCAGTATTTT. It translates to CASSFVPGGKGDTQYF.

This clonotype was detected a few times. This chain connects TRBV7-9 to TRBJ2-1; the D is unclear. Trimming cost V 2 bases and J 0 bases, with 5 bases left between them. The germline V gene has CDR1 SEHNR and CDR2 FQNEAQ (reference sequence). CDR3 length equals 14 residues. In nucleotides, the CDR3 is TGTGCCAGCAGCTTATCCCTCTCCTACAATGAGCAGTTCTTC. As protein: CASSLSLSYNEQFF.

The chain links TRBV6-2 or TRBV6-3 to TRBJ2-7, with no clear D. Germline V CDR1 and CDR2: MNHEY, SVGEGT. The CDR3 is made up of 13 amino acids. Deletions cut 4 bases from V and 5 bases from J, with 12 bases between. The CDR3 nucleotides read TGTGCCAGCAGTTTATACGTGCGTGACGAGCAGTACTTC. Residues: CASSLYVRDEQYF.

This clonotype was recorded at least ten times. V usage is TRBV12-3 or TRBV12-4 and J usage is TRBJ1-4, with D possibly TRBD1 on 6 matching bases. Trimming shortened V by 3 bases and J by 0 bases, and 11 bases separated the two germline ends. The CDR3 totals 16 residues. Written as DNA, the CDR3 is TGTGCCAGCAGTTTTAGAGGGGGGCCAACTAATGAAAAACTGTTTTTT. Protein sequence: CASSFRGGPTNEKLFF.

Many counts were recorded for this clonotype. This chain connects TRBV12-3 or TRBV12-4 to TRBJ2-1, with D perhaps assigned TRBD1 or TRBD2 (6 bases each). This CDR3 comprises 15 residues. The V gene lost 7 bases and the J gene lost 9 bases, with 22 bases spanning the gap. The CDR3 reads CASTQEGGSVGEQFF. The CDR3 region has the DNA TGTGCCAGCACCCAGGAGGGGGGTAGTGTCGGTGAGCAGTTCTTC.

A remark on this clonotype: A read error may explain this, as a much larger clone is one base away. The rearrangement joins TRBV5-1 to TRBJ2-1; 14 bases match TRBD2. This CDR3 is built from 17 residues. Germline-derived CDR1 and CDR2 are SGHRS and YFSETQ. The CDR3 loop is CGSSKGTSGSSYNEQFF. The CDR3 nucleotides are TGCGGCAGCAGCAAAGGGACTAGCGGGAGTTCCTACAATGAGCAGTTCTTC.

At least ten counts were recorded for this clonotype. This chain's CDR3 is CSARDLEFRSGANVLTF. The CDR3, as DNA: TGCAGTGCTAGAGATTTGGAATTTCGGTCTGGGGCCAACGTCCTGACTTTC. V and J are TRBV20-1 and TRBJ2-6; D unclear. Trimming left V 0 bases short and J 1 base short, with 13 bases between. Germline V CDR1 and CDR2: DFQATT, SNEGSKA (reference sequence). The CDR3 is 17 amino acids.

This clonotype has a count of ten or more. V is TRBV4-1 and J is TRBJ1-5; D uncertain. Germline values: CDR1 MGHRA, CDR2 YSYEKL. This CDR3 is 17 amino acids long. V shed 0 bases and J shed 0 bases, with 12 bases lying between them. This chain's CDR3 is CASSQEASVNSNQPQHF. Here the CDR3 DNA reads TGCGCCAGCAGCCAAGAGGCGTCCGTAAATAGCAATCAGCCCCAGCATTTT.

This clonotype was counted ten times or more. The CDR3 DNA is TGTGCCATCAGTCCGACTAGCGGGAGGGGTGGAGAGCTGTTTTTT. As protein: CAISPTSGRGGELFF. The chain has TRBV10-3 and TRBJ2-2; TRBD2 agrees at 14 bases. This CDR3 comprises 15 residues. J lost 11 bases, V lost 5 bases, and 7 bases had no gene match. Germline loops: CDR1 ENHRY, CDR2 SYGVKD.

On this clonotype: The junction does not match germline at one end; this may be a read error. This rearrangement joins TRBV7-9 to TRBJ2-7; TRBD2 aligns across 8 bases. Germline V gene lookup returns CDR1 SEHNR and CDR2 FQNEAQ (reference sequence). This CDR3 has 14 amino acids. CDR3 protein: CASSLGLAGHEQNF. Here the CDR3 DNA reads TGTGCCAGCAGCTTAGGGCTAGCGGGCCACGAGCAGAACTTC.

This clonotype was counted many times. This sequence joins TRBV6-5 and TRBJ1-5, with TRBD1 as a possible D gene (5 bases). CDR3 length: 16 residues. V was clipped by 4 bases and J by 2 bases, with 15 bases between them. Germline V gene sequence: CDR1 MNHEY, CDR2 SVGAGI. DNA of the CDR3: TGTGCCAGCAGTTCCCTTGACAAAGGGGGCAATCAGCCCCAGCATTTT. Its protein is CASSSLDKGGNQPQHF.

This clonotype was counted many times. The chain uses TRBV20-1 and TRBJ1-2, with a weak D call TRBD1 (6 bases). V dropped 6 bases and J dropped 1 base, with 15 bases sitting between them. This CDR3 comprises 14 residues. Germline lookup yields CDR1 DFQATT and CDR2 SNEGSKA (reference sequence). DNA of the CDR3: TGCAGTGCCAACCCGACCAGGGGTAACTATGGCTACACCTTC. It is translated as CSANPTRGNYGYTF.

This clonotype showed up many times. The chain carries TRBV6-1 and TRBJ2-2; 8 bases fit TRBD1. V was pared by 6 bases and J by 5 bases, with 11 bases of the junction left unmatched. The CDR3 length is 16 residues. Germline loops: CDR1 MNHNS, CDR2 SASEGT. CDR3 residues: CASSLLAQGVTGELFF. The CDR3 region has the DNA TGTGCCAGCAGCCTATTGGCACAGGGGGTAACCGGGGAGCTGTTTTTT.

This clonotype came up many times. The chain links TRBV6-1 to TRBJ2-6; D is possibly TRBD1 (6 bases). Between the trimmed V and J ends, which lost 6 bases and 1 base, there was a span of 10 bases. This CDR3 region has 15 residues. From germline, CDR1 is MNHNS and CDR2 SASEGT. CDR3 DNA: TGTGCCAGCAGAGATCAGGGGTCTGGGGCCAACGTCCTGACTTTC. It specifies CASRDQGSGANVLTF.

This clonotype was seen at least ten times. The chain employs TRBV5-1 and TRBJ2-1; unclear D gene. The V and J ends lost 1 base and 3 bases respectively, with 8 bases between them. Germline V gene lookup returns CDR1 SGHRS and CDR2 YFSETQ. CDR3 length: 14 amino acids. The CDR3 is CASSLRAFYNEQFF. The DNA for the CDR3 is TGCGCCAGCAGCTTGCGGGCCTTCTACAATGAGCAGTTCTTC.

This clonotype was counted ten times or more. The rearrangement uses TRBV5-6 and TRBJ2-2, with D perhaps matching TRBD1 (7 bases). Trimming pared 7 bases from V and 6 bases from J, leaving 13 bases between. The germline gives CDR1 SGHDT, CDR2 YYEEEE. This CDR3 is 13 amino acids long. CDR3 protein: CASDTGEAGELFF. The DNA of the CDR3 is TGTGCCAGCGACACAGGGGAGGCCGGGGAGCTGTTTTTT.

The rearrangement joins TRBV12-3 or TRBV12-4 to TRBJ1-4; D ambiguous. This CDR3 region has 15 residues. Between the trimmed V and J ends, which lost 1 base and 7 bases, there was a span of 13 bases. CDR3 residues: CASSLEAVGGEKLFF. As DNA, the CDR3 is TGTGCCAGCAGTTTAGAAGCAGTAGGAGGTGAAAAACTGTTTTTT.

This clonotype was picked up many times. The chain has TRBV12-3 or TRBV12-4 and TRBJ2-1, with TRBD1 identical over 8 bases. V lost 6 bases to trimming and J lost 0 bases; unmatched junction nucleotides: 4. The length of the CDR3 is 15 residues. In DNA form, the CDR3 reads TGTGCCAGCAGCCCTACAGGGGGCTCCTACAATGAGCAGTTCTTC. Protein product: CASSPTGGSYNEQFF.

This clonotype has a count of ten or more. This chain joins TRBV20-1 and TRBJ2-2, with 12 positions matching TRBD2. V lost 0 bases, J lost 8 bases, and 7 bases stayed unmatched. Germline V lookup: CDR1 DFQATT, CDR2 SNEGSKA (reference sequence). The CDR3 is made up of 16 amino acids. CDR3 amino acids: CSARDYLAGGPGELFF. As DNA, the CDR3 is TGCAGTGCTAGAGATTATCTAGCGGGAGGGCCTGGGGAGCTGTTTTTT.

This clonotype was counted at least ten times. This chain connects TRBV20-1 to TRBJ2-3; D call uncertain. Trimming stripped 6 bases from V and 5 bases from J, with 15 bases between. This CDR3 comprises 13 residues. Germline V gene data show CDR1 as DFQATT and CDR2 as SNEGSKA (reference sequence). In nucleotides, the CDR3 is TGCAGTGCCCCCCCGCCCGTGAAAGATACGCAGTATTTT. This gives the protein CSAPPPVKDTQYF.

This clonotype was seen a handful of times. The CDR3 loop is CASSLNPSGTGSDTQYF. CDR3 coding DNA: TGTGCCAGCAGCTTAAACCCTAGCGGGACAGGGTCAGATACGCAGTATTTT. The rearrangement joins TRBV7-3 to TRBJ2-3; the D call may be TRBD1 or TRBD2 (9 bases each). Per germline, CDR1 SGHTA and CDR2 FQGTGA. This CDR3 region has 17 residues. V lost 1 base to trimming and J lost 4 bases, with 18 bases between them.

This clonotype was detected only a few times. The chain recombines TRBV6-5 with TRBJ2-7; 10 positions match TRBD2. V lost 2 bases and J lost 4; bases outside the gene matches: 8. The CDR3 has 16 amino acids. CDR1 and CDR2 from the germline V gene are MNHEY and SVGAGI. DNA of the CDR3: TGTGCCAGCAGTTACGGTCTTGTGACTAGCGGGTACGAGCAGTACTTC. Its protein is CASSYGLVTSGYEQYF.

This clonotype has just a few counts. J is TRBJ2-7 and V is TRBV3-1; D might be TRBD1 (7 bases). The V end lost 4 bases, the J end lost 2 bases, and 18 bases lay between the germline ends. CDR1 is LGHDT and CDR2 is YNNKEL in the germline V gene (reference sequence). The CDR3 is 16 amino acids. Here the CDR3 DNA reads TGTGCCAGCAGCCCCCGGGGGACAGCGCTGACCTACGAGCAGTACTTC. The encoded protein is CASSPRGTALTYEQYF.